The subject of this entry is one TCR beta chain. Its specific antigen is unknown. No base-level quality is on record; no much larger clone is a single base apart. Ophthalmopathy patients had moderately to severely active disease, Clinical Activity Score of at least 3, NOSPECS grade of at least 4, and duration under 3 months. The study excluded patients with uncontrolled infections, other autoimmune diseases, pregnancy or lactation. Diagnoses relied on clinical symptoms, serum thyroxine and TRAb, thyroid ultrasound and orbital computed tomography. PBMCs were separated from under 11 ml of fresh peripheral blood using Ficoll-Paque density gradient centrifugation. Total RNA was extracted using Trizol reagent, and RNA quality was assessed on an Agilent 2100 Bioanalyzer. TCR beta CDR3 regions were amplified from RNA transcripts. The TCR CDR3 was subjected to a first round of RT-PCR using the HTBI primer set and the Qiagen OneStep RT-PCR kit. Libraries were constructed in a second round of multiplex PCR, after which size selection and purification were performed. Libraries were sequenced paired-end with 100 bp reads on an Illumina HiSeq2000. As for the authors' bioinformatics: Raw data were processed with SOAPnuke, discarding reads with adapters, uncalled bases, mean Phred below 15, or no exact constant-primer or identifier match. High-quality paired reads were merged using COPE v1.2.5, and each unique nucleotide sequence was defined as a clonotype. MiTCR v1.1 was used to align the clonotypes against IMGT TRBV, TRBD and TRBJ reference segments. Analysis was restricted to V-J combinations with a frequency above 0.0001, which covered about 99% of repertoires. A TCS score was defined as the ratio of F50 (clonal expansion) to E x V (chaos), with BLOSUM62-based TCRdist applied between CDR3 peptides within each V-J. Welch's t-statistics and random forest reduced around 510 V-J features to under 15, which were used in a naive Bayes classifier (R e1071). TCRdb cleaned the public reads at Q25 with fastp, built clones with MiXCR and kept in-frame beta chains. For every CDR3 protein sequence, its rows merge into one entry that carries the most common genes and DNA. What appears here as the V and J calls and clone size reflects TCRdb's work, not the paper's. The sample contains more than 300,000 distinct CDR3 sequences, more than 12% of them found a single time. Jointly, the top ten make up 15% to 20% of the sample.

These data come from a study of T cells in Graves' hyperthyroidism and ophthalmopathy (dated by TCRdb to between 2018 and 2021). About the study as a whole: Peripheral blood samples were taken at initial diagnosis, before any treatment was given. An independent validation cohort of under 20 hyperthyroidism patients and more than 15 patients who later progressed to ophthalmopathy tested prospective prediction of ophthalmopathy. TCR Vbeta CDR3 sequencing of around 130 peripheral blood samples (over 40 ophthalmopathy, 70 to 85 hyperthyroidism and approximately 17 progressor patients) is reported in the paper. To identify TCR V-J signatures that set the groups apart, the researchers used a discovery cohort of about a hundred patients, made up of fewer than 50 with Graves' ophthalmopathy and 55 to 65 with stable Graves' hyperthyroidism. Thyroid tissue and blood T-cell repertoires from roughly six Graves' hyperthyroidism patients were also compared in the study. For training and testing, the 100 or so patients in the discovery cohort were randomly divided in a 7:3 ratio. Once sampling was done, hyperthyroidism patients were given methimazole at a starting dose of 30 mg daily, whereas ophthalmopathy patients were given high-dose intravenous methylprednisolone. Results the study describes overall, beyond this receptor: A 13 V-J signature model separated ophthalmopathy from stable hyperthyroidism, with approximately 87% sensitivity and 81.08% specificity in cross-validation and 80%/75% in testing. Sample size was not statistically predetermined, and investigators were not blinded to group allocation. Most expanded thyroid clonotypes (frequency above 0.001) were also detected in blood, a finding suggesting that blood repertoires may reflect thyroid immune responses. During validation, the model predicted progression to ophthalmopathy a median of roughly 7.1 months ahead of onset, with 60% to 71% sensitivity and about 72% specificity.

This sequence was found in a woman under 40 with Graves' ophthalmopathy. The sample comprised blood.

The CDR3 amino acid sequence is: CASRKRGGRETQYF. The DNA reads TGTGCCAGCAGGAAGCGGGGGGGCCGAGAGACCCAGTACTTC. The V and J segments used are TRBV6-1 and TRBJ2-5, and 10 bases in between align with TRBD2. CDR1 and CDR2 are drawn from the germline V gene: MNHNS, SASEGT. V is pruned by 6 bases and J by 4 bases, leaving 5 bases of the junction without a gene match. From the cysteine through the phenylalanine, the CDR3 covers 14 amino acids. Here the CDR3 DNA is all that survives: 42 bases in frame from base 1.